This section outlines one T cell receptor (beta chain) sequence together with its context. Its antigen is as yet unknown. This entry belongs to a study of T cell responses to AZD1222 COVID-19 vaccine. The overall study: Timing groups of about 4 and about 12 weeks for second doses were pooled. Findings of the study overall: Spike regions recognized by vaccine-associated CD4 TCRs spanned the protein, led by 160-218 and 743-854. Spike-specific TCR breadth and depth were elevated following two AZD1222 doses. Among spike-specific TCRs, nearly half reportedly target unmutated variant regions.

The assay was immunoSEQ multiplex PCR, and TCRdb's table has in-frame clones only and misses some. The sample records 60,000 to 75,000 clones, roughly 88% being singletons. The CDR3 has 14 amino acids. Germline lookup yields CDR1 MDHEN and CDR2 SYDVKM. V was clipped by 2 bases and J by 3 bases, with 10 bases between them. The chain links TRBV28 to TRBJ1-2; no definite D call. The sequences come from peripheral blood, collected on day 0 of AZD1222 vaccination. The receptor comes from an adult in good health. CDR3: CASSLATADYGYTF. The CDR3 DNA reads TGTGCCAGCAGTTTAGCGACTGCTGACTATGGCTACACCTTC.